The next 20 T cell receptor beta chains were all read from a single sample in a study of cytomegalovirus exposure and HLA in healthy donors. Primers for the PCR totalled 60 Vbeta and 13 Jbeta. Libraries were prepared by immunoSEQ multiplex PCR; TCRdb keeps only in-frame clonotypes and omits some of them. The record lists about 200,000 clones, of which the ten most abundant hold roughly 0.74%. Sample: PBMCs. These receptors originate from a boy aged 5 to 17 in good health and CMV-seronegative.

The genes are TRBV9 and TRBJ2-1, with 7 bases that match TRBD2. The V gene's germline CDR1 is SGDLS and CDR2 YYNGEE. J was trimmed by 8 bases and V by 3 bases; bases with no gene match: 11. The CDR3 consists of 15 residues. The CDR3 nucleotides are TGTGCCAGCAGCGCCTTCTGGGGGGGAGGTGATGAGCAGTTCTTC. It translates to CASSAFWGGGDEQFF.

CDR3 sequence (DNA): TGTGCCAGCAGCCAAGGACAGCGTGCAGAGACCCAGTACTTC. Protein product: CASSQGQRAETQYF. The gene calls are TRBV5-4 and TRBJ2-5; TRBD1 is a possible D gene (6 bases). The CDR3 runs to 14 residues. The germline V gene encodes CDR1 SGHNT and CDR2 YYREEE (reference sequence). V was pared by 4 bases and J by 4 bases, with 14 bases between.

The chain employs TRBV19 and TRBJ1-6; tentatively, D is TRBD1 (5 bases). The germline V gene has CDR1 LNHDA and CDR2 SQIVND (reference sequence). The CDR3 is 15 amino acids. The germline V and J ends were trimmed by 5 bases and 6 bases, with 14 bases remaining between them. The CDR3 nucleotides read TGTGCCAGTAGTTGGGGCACGTCTTCTAATTCACCCCTCCACTTT. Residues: CASSWGTSSNSPLHF.

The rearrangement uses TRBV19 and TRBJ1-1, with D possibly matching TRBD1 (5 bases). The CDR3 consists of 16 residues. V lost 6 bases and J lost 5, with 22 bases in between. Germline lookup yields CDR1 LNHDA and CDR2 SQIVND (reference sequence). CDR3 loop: CASRKDSIGRETEAFF. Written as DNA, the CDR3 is TGTGCCAGTAGGAAAGACAGTATCGGGCGGGAAACTGAAGCTTTCTTT.

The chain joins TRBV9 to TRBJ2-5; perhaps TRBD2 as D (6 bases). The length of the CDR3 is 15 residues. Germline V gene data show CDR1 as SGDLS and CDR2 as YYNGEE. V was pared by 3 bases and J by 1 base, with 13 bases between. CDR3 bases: TGTGCCAGCAGCGCCGGGACTCGGGCCCAAGAGACCCAGTACTTC. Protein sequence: CASSAGTRAQETQYF.

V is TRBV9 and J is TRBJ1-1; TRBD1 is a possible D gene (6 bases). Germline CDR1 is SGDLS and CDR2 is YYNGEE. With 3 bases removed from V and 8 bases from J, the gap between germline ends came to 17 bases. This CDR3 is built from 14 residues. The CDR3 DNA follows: TGTGCCAGCAGCGATGGGGCGAAAGGGGGAGAAGCTTTCTTT. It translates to CASSDGAKGGEAFF.

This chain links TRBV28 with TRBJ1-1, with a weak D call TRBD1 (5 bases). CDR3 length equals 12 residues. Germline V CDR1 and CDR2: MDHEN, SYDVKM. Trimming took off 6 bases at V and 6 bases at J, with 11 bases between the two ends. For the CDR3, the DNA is TGTGCCAGCAGCAAGCAGGGTCCTGAAGCTTTCTTT. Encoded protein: CASSKQGPEAFF.

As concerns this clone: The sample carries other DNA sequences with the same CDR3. CDR3 DNA sequence: TGTGCCATCAGGGACAGCCCGAGCTCCTATAATTCACCCCTCCACTTT. Encoded protein: CAIRDSPSSYNSPLHF. The V gene is TRBV10-3, the J gene TRBJ1-6; D perhaps matches TRBD1 (6 bases). The ends were cut back, 6 bases at V and 0 bases at J, with 12 bases in the middle. The CDR3 covers 16 residues. CDR1 is ENHRY and CDR2 is SYGVKD in the germline V gene.

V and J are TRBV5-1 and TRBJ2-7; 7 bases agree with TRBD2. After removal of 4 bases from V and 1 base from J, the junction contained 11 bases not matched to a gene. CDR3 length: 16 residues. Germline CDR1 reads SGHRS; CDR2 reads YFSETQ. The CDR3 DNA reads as TGCGCCAGCAGCCGCGTTGGGACTACCCTTTCCTACGAGCAGTACTTC. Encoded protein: CASSRVGTTLSYEQYF.

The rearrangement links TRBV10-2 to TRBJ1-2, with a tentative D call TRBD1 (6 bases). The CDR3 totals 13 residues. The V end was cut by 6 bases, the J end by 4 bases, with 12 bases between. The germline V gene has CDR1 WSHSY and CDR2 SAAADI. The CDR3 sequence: CASRVGASYGYTF. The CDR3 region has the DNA TGCGCCAGCAGAGTGGGGGCGAGCTATGGCTACACCTTC.

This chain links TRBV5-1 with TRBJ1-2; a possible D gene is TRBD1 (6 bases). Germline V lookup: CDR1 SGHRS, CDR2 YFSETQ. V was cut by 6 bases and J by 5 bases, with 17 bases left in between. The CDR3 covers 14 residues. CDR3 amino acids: CASTRTGTSYGYTF. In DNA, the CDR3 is TGCGCCAGCACAAGGACGGGGACATCTTATGGCTACACCTTC.

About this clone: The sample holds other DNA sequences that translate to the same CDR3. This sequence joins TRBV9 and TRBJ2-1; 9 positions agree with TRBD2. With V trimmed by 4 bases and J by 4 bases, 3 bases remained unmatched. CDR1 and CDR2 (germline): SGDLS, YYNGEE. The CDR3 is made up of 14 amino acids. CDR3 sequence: CASSPGLAYNEQFF. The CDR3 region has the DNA TGTGCCAGCAGCCCAGGACTAGCGTACAATGAGCAGTTCTTC.

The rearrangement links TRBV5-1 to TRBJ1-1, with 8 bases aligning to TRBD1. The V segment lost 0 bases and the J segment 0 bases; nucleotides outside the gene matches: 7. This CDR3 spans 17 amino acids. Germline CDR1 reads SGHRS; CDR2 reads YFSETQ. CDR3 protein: CASSLVVVTGVNTEAFF. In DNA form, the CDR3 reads TGCGCCAGCAGCTTGGTCGTCGTGACAGGGGTGAACACTGAAGCTTTCTTT.

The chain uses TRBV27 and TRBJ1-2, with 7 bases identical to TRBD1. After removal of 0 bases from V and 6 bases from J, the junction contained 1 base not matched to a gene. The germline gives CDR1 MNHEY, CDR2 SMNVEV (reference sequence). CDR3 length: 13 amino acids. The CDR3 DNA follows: TGTGCCAGCAGTTTATCGACAGGGAATGGCTACACCTTC. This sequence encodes CASSLSTGNGYTF.

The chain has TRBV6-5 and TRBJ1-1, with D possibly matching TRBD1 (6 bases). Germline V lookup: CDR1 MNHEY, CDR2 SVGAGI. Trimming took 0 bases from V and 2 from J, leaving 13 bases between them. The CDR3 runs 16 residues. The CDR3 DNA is TGTGCCAGCAGTTACTCGAGACAGGCCGTAAACACTGAAGCTTTCTTT. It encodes CASSYSRQAVNTEAFF.

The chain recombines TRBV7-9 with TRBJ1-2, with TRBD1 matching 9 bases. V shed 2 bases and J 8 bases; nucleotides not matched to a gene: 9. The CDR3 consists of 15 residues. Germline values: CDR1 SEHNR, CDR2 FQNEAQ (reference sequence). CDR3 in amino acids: CASSLSLTGGVGYTF. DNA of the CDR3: TGTGCCAGCAGCTTAAGCCTGACAGGGGGAGTCGGCTACACCTTC.

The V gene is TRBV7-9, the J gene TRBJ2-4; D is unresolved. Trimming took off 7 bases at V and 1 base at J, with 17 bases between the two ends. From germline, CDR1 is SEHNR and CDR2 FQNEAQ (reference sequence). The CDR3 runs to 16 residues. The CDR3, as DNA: TGTGCCAGCACTCCCACCGCGAAGGAGGCCAAAAACATTCAGTACTTC. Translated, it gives CASTPTAKEAKNIQYF.

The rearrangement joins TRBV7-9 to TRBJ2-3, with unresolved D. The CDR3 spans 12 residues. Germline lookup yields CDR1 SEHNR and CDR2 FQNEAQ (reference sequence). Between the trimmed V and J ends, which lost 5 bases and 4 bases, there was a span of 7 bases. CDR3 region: CASSPSSDTQYF. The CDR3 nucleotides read TGTGCCAGCAGCCCCTCTTCAGATACGCAGTATTTT.

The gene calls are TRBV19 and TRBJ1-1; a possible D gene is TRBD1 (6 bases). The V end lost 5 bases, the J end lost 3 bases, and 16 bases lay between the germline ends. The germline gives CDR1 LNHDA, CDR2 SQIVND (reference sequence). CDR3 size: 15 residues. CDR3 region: CASSPRTAWHTEAFF. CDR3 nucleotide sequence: TGTGCCAGTAGTCCTAGGACAGCTTGGCACACTGAAGCTTTCTTT.

The CDR3 DNA follows: TGTGCCAGCAGTCAGGTGTTGGGAGGGAGCAATGAGCAGTTCTTC. Its protein is CASSQVLGGSNEQFF. V is TRBV6-5 and J is TRBJ2-1, with 7 positions matching TRBD2. After removal of 5 bases from V and 6 bases from J, the junction contained 10 bases not matched to a gene. The CDR3 covers 15 residues. Germline CDR1 MNHEY, CDR2 SVGAGI.